The T cell receptor (beta chain) under discussion was sequenced for a study of blood T cell repertoires in COVID-19. Background on the study: T cells, B-cell-depleted T cells, or PBMCs supplied cDNA or gDNA.

Original handling: Amplification of reference gene primers provided the estimated nucleated cell counts. The assay was immunoSEQ multiplex PCR, and TCRdb's table has in-frame clones only and misses some. V, J and clone size are those of that table, while D and trimming were read from the DNA. The sample has a few hundred thousand clones; roughly 85% are singletons. Cohorts were determined from participant-reported clinical history. Sequenced material: PBMCs or T cells enriched from blood (not recorded which). This clonotype was obtained from a woman aged 25 to 45 who had recovered from COVID-19.

The CDR3 loop reads CASSLGDRATEGAFF. The CDR3 region has the DNA TGTGCCAGCAGCTTAGGGGACAGGGCAACTGAGGGAGCTTTCTTT. The chain is built from TRBV11-2 and TRBJ1-1; TRBD1 agrees at 9 bases. Germline CDR1 and CDR2: SGHAT and FQNNGV. Trimming removed 1 base from V and 10 bases from J; junction bases left unmatched: 10. The CDR3 consists of 15 residues.